The T cell receptor beta chain under discussion was sequenced for a study of OX40 agonist ivuxolimab in advanced cancers. For the study at large: As their treatment, patients were administered ivuxolimab, an agonistic anti-OX40 (CD134) antibody. Of the participants, roughly 40% had some prior anti-PD-1, anti-PD-L1 or anti-CTLA-4 therapy, which was allowed. Study conclusions and caveats: Expanded clones were, on average, more numerous in CD8+ T cells than in CD4+. Low levels of normalized T-cell clonal expansion also appeared in some nonresponders.

Generated by immunoSEQ multiplex PCR, the TCRdb table keeps only in-frame clones and is missing some. The sample shows approximately 74,000 clones, 80% to 95% of them seen only once. CDR3 length equals 15 residues. The V and J ends lost 0 bases and 0 bases respectively, with 9 bases between them. Germline CDR1 reads SGHRS; CDR2 reads YFSETQ. A word on this clone: Its target is unknown.

The material was CD4+ or CD8+ T cells sorted from blood, obtained in a trial of the OX40 agonist ivuxolimab. The V gene is TRBV5-1, the J gene TRBJ2-5; no firm D call. The sequence was collected from an adult with an advanced solid tumor such as melanoma, head and neck, liver or kidney cancer. The CDR3 loop is CASSLEEPYQETQYF. In DNA, the CDR3 is TGCGCCAGCAGCTTGGAGGAACCGTACCAAGAGACCCAGTACTTC.